Presented here are 17 T cell receptor beta chains from one specimen sequenced in a study of blood T cell repertoires in COVID-19. Here immunoSEQ multiplex PCR was the method, and the copy in TCRdb shows in-frame clones only, minus some. The sample has around 150,000 clones; approximately 73% are singletons. Sequencing was carried out using peripheral blood. These receptors originate from a man in his sixties with acute or convalescent COVID-19.

This clone has just a few counts. The chain combines TRBV6-5 with TRBJ2-1; 10 bases line up with TRBD2. The germline V gene encodes CDR1 MNHEY and CDR2 SVGAGI. J gave up 5 bases and V 4 bases, and 8 bases lay outside the gene matches. This CDR3 has 16 residues. Here the CDR3 reads CASSSKTSGWDNEQFF. Written as DNA, the CDR3 is TGTGCCAGCAGTTCTAAGACTAGCGGGTGGGACAATGAGCAGTTCTTC.

CDR3 bases: TGTGCCAGCAAGCAGGGGGCTTGGGAAAAACTGTTTTTT. It is translated as CASKQGAWEKLFF. The chain employs TRBV6-5 and TRBJ1-4; the match to TRBD1 covers 8 bases. The germline V gene encodes CDR1 MNHEY and CDR2 SVGAGI. The CDR3 totals 13 residues. The J segment lost 8 bases and the V segment lost 7 bases, leaving 6 bases of the junction unmatched.

This clone was found once. The chain combines TRBV28 with TRBJ1-5; 10 bases map to TRBD1. The CDR3 covers 16 residues. Germline-derived CDR1 and CDR2 are MDHEN and SYDVKM. V shed 5 bases and J 4 bases; nucleotides not matched to a gene: 8. In DNA form, the CDR3 reads TGTGCCAGCAGTAACCACGGGACAGGGGTAAATCAGCCCCAGCATTTT. This sequence encodes CASSNHGTGVNQPQHF.

The rearrangement joins TRBV7-6 to TRBJ2-7; D not resolved. V lost 4 bases and J 7 bases, leaving 8 bases between the germline ends. The CDR3 has 11 amino acids. Germline V gene data show CDR1 as SGHVS and CDR2 as FNYEAQ. CDR3 sequence (DNA): TGTGCCAGCAGCTCCCACGGGGAGCAGTACTTC. Protein: CASSSHGEQYF.

This chain joins TRBV29-1 and TRBJ1-4; D uncertain. Germline CDR1 SQVTM, CDR2 ANQGSEA. This CDR3 is built from 12 residues. Trimming removed 2 bases from V and 5 bases from J, with 6 bases in between. This CDR3 reads CSVETVNEKLFF. In nucleotides, the CDR3 is TGCAGCGTTGAAACAGTGAATGAAAAACTGTTTTTT.

The CDR3 protein is CASSLDRTDNEQFF. The CDR3 DNA follows: TGCGCCAGCAGCTTGGATAGGACTGACAATGAGCAGTTCTTC. The chain combines TRBV5-1 with TRBJ2-1, with D perhaps TRBD2 (5 bases). Germline V gives CDR1 SGHRS, CDR2 YFSETQ. This CDR3 comprises 14 residues. The V and J ends lost 0 bases and 5 bases respectively, with 9 bases between them.

This rearrangement joins TRBV19 to TRBJ2-1, with 8 positions matching TRBD2. The V and J ends lost 3 bases and 3 bases, in that order; junction bases with no gene match: 7. The germline V gene encodes CDR1 LNHDA and CDR2 SQIVND (reference sequence). The CDR3 length is 16 residues. The CDR3 reads CASSITPGGVYNEQFF. The CDR3 DNA is TGTGCCAGTAGTATTACCCCGGGGGGGGTCTACAATGAGCAGTTCTTC. Filled out from reference TRBV19 and TRBJ2-1, the complete variable domain reads DGGITQSPKYLFRKEGQNVTLSCEQNLNHDAMYWYRQDPGQGLRLIYYSQIVNDFQKGDIAEGYSVSREKKESFPLTVTSAQKNPTAFYLCASSITPGGVYNEQFFGPGTRLTVL.

The chain joins TRBV5-4 to TRBJ2-1, with D uncertain. Germline CDR1 is SGHNT and CDR2 is YYREEE (reference sequence). The V end lost 0 bases, the J end lost 9 bases, and 7 bases lay between the germline ends. CDR3 length: 12 residues. For the CDR3, the DNA is TGTGCCAGCAGCTTGGCCGTGTCTGAGCAGTTCTTC. As protein: CASSLAVSEQFF.

This clone was seen only a few times. The chain recombines TRBV19 with TRBJ2-1; 13 positions agree with TRBD2. Trimming at V came to 8 bases and at J to 7 bases, leaving 5 bases not matched to a gene. Germline V gene data show CDR1 as LNHDA and CDR2 as SQIVND (reference sequence). This CDR3 is built from 14 residues. The CDR3 sequence: CASGGLAGENEQFF. The CDR3 DNA reads as TGTGCCAGTGGAGGACTAGCGGGAGAGAATGAGCAGTTCTTC.

This clone has only one observation. J is TRBJ2-7 and V is TRBV4-1; D is unresolved. The CDR3 consists of 14 residues. Trimming left V 8 bases short and J 1 base short, with 15 bases between. Germline CDR1 MGHRA, CDR2 YSYEKL. The CDR3 DNA follows: TGCGCCAGCTCCCCCATCGCGGATTCCTACGAGCAGTACTTC. Translating gives CASSPIADSYEQYF.

The V call is TRBV4-1, the J call TRBJ2-7; 11 bases align to TRBD1. CDR3 size: 14 residues. Unmatched junction bases numbered 2, after V lost 1 base and J lost 6 bases. CDR1 and CDR2 (germline): MGHRA, YSYEKL. Here the CDR3 reads CASSQAGTGGEQYF. CDR3 DNA: TGCGCCAGCAGCCAAGCGGGGACAGGGGGCGAGCAGTACTTC.

V gene TRBV15 combines with J gene TRBJ2-7; D possibly corresponds to TRBD2 (5 bases). There are 13 residues in the CDR3. The germline V gene encodes CDR1 LNHNV and CDR2 YYDKDF (reference sequence). With 4 bases removed from V and 5 bases from J, the gap between germline ends came to 12 bases. CDR3: CATSKPGINEQYF. The DNA of the CDR3 is TGTGCCACCAGCAAACCGGGAATAAACGAGCAGTACTTC. Variable domain in full (rest from reference TRBV15 and TRBJ2-7): DAMVIQNPRYQVTQFGKPVTLSCSQTLNHNVMYWYQQKSSQAPKLLFHYYDKDFNNEADTPDNFQSRRPNTSFCFLDIRSPGLGDTAMYLCATSKPGINEQYFGPGTRLTVT.

The chain carries TRBV27 and TRBJ2-5; 7 bases fit TRBD2. The CDR3 length is 15 residues. Germline lookup yields CDR1 MNHEY and CDR2 SMNVEV (reference sequence). With V trimmed by 6 bases and J by 0 bases, 7 bases remained unmatched. CDR3: CASSATSVYQETQYF. The CDR3 DNA sequence: TGTGCCAGCAGCGCAACTAGCGTGTACCAAGAGACCCAGTACTTC.

This clone was recorded a few times. This chain uses TRBV18 with TRBJ1-1; 8 bases align to TRBD1. V dropped 2 bases and J dropped 5; count of bases not matched to a gene: 10. Germline loops: CDR1 KGHSH, CDR2 LQKENI. The CDR3 has 16 amino acids. The CDR3 protein is CASSPNSAGGVTEAFF. The CDR3 DNA reads TGTGCCAGCTCACCAAATTCGGCAGGGGGCGTTACTGAAGCTTTCTTT.

The V and J genes are TRBV4-2 and TRBJ1-1; 8 bases agree with TRBD1. Germline V gene lookup returns CDR1 LGHNA and CDR2 YNFKEQ. J gave up 0 bases and V 1 base, and 4 bases lay outside the gene matches. This CDR3 spans 16 amino acids. DNA of the CDR3: TGTGCCAGCAGCCAAGCACAGGGGGGCATGAACACTGAAGCTTTCTTT. Translated: CASSQAQGGMNTEAFF.

The chain joins TRBV19 to TRBJ1-1; D unresolved. Trimming pared 5 bases from V and 1 base from J, leaving 14 bases between. CDR3 size: 15 residues. Germline CDR1 is LNHDA and CDR2 is SQIVND (reference sequence). As DNA, the CDR3 is TGTGCCAGTAGTCCCGGGGAGGAAGCGAACACTGAAGCTTTCTTT. This sequence encodes CASSPGEEANTEAFF.

The chain links TRBV5-1 to TRBJ2-3; perhaps TRBD2 as D (8 bases). Germline V CDR1 and CDR2: SGHRS, YFSETQ. This CDR3 comprises 16 residues. V was clipped by 4 bases and J by 0 bases, with 15 bases between them. The CDR3 sequence: CASSAGGQSSTDTQYF. The CDR3 DNA reads as TGCGCCAGCAGCGCGGGGGGACAGTCTAGCACAGATACGCAGTATTTT.